The 21 T cell receptor beta chains given below trace back to one sample, sequenced in a study of beta chain features in type 1 diabetes. The whole isolated RNA underwent reverse transcription, so sequencing captured expressed TCRB transcripts. Method: immunoSEQ multiplex PCR; TCRdb's copy keeps in-frame clones and lacks some. The sample contains hundreds of thousands of clones, 11% to 15% of which appear only once. The study's findings and limits: Significant though moderate, a shortening of TCRB CDR3s appeared in all four CD4+ subsets of Type 1 diabetes patients.

Which antigens these TCRs recognize remains unknown. The specimen sequenced was naive CD4+ T cells from blood. All receptors come from a man aged 18 to 29 with type 1 diabetes.

This chain uses TRBV5-1 with TRBJ2-3; a weak D match, TRBD2 (5 bases). The CDR3 is made up of 16 amino acids. The germline V gene has CDR1 SGHRS and CDR2 YFSETQ. The V gene lost 4 bases and the J gene lost 1 base, with 16 bases spanning the gap. The chain's CDR3 is CASSPPALEGTDTQYF. As DNA, the CDR3 is TGCGCCAGCAGCCCCCCGGCACTAGAGGGCACAGATACGCAGTATTTT.

This clone was observed a few times. The chain joins TRBV7-9 to TRBJ1-1; perhaps TRBD1 as D (6 bases). CDR3 length equals 13 residues. Looked up from germline, CDR1 is SEHNR and CDR2 is FQNEAQ (reference sequence). V was shortened by 8 bases and J by 6 bases, with 16 bases between the two germline ends. Here the CDR3 DNA reads TGTGCCAGCTTGACCCAGGGGCACGCTGAAGCTTTCTTT. Its translation: CASLTQGHAEAFF.

This clone was found a few times. The CDR3 nucleotides read TGTGCCAGCAGATTCCCAGGGAAAGAGACCCAGTACTTC. Its translation: CASRFPGKETQYF. This chain links TRBV6-5 with TRBJ2-5; possibly TRBD1 for D (5 bases). Germline V lookup: CDR1 MNHEY, CDR2 SVGAGI. The CDR3 spans 13 residues. V was cut by 6 bases and J by 3 bases, with 11 bases left in between.

A few counts support this clone. This chain joins TRBV20-1 and TRBJ2-1; D remains unclear. Germline values: CDR1 DFQATT, CDR2 SNEGSKA (reference sequence). Trimming took 4 bases from V and 6 from J, leaving 7 bases between them. The CDR3 is made up of 11 amino acids. The CDR3: CSAIVGNEQFF. CDR3 coding DNA: TGCAGTGCTATAGTGGGCAATGAGCAGTTCTTC.

The genes are TRBV30 and TRBJ1-2, with D perhaps matching TRBD1 (6 bases). V lost 0 bases and J lost 8, with 13 bases in between. Looked up from germline, CDR1 is GTSNPN and CDR2 is SVGIG (reference sequence). This CDR3 contains 13 residues. CDR3 DNA sequence: TGTGCCTGGAGTGTATCGGGGGCAGAAGGCTACACCTTC. It yields the protein CAWSVSGAEGYTF.

The chain combines TRBV9 with TRBJ2-5; TRBD1 matches at 7 bases. V lost 0 bases and J lost 2; bases outside the gene matches: 10. The germline V gene encodes CDR1 SGDLS and CDR2 YYNGEE. CDR3 length: 17 amino acids. CDR3 amino acids: CASSVGPLRQGQETQYF. The DNA for the CDR3 is TGTGCCAGCAGCGTAGGACCCCTCCGACAGGGACAAGAGACCCAGTACTTC.

There are a few counts of this clone. V and J are TRBV5-1 and TRBJ2-2; unclear D gene. CDR3 size: 14 residues. V shed 7 bases and J shed 0 bases, with 10 bases lying between them. Germline V gene sequence: CDR1 SGHRS, CDR2 YFSETQ. CDR3 DNA sequence: TGCGCCAGCGAACTTGGGACGAACACCGGGGAGCTGTTTTTT. This gives the protein CASELGTNTGELFF.

This clone appeared a few times. This chain's CDR3 is CASSLKTGGIMDTQYF. The CDR3, as DNA: TGCGCCAGCAGCTTGAAGACAGGGGGCATAATGGATACGCAGTATTTT. J is TRBJ2-3 and V is TRBV5-1, with TRBD1 matching over 10 bases. The germline gives CDR1 SGHRS, CDR2 YFSETQ. J lost 6 bases, V lost 1 base, and 8 bases had no gene match. The CDR3 has 16 residues.

The chain recombines TRBV5-4 with TRBJ1-1; maybe TRBD1 (5 bases). This CDR3 contains 14 residues. The V gene lost 4 bases and the J gene lost 4 bases, with 14 bases spanning the gap. Germline V gene lookup returns CDR1 SGHNT and CDR2 YYREEE (reference sequence). DNA for the CDR3: TGTGCCAGCAGCCGACCCAGGGAGGGCACTGAAGCTTTCTTT. It translates to CASSRPREGTEAFF.

J is TRBJ1-4 and V is TRBV5-6; D possibly corresponds to TRBD1 (6 bases). The CDR3 has 15 residues. Trimming removed 5 bases from V and 8 bases from J, with 19 bases in between. Germline CDR1 is SGHDT and CDR2 is YYEEEE. CDR3 sequence: CASSSQDAGGEKLFF. CDR3 bases: TGTGCCAGCAGTTCCCAGGACGCTGGGGGCGAAAAACTGTTTTTT.

This clone was recorded a few times. The rearrangement uses TRBV29-1 and TRBJ2-3; D gene uncertain. Germline CDR1 SQVTM, CDR2 ANQGSEA. CDR3 length: 14 amino acids. Trimming took off 7 bases at V and 3 bases at J, with 17 bases between the two ends. CDR3 loop: CSALVQTDTDTQYF. The DNA for the CDR3 is TGCAGCGCTCTGGTTCAAACCGATACAGATACGCAGTATTTT.

This clone was observed a few times. The rearrangement joins TRBV9 to TRBJ1-1; D might be TRBD1 (6 bases). This CDR3 contains 15 residues. The ends were cut back, 3 bases at V and 1 base at J, with 13 bases in the middle. Looked up from germline, CDR1 is SGDLS and CDR2 is YYNGEE. CDR3 in DNA: TGTGCCAGCAGCGCCCCGGGACACAAGAACACTGAAGCTTTCTTT. It translates to CASSAPGHKNTEAFF.

This clone was counted between two and nine times. The chain employs TRBV25-1 and TRBJ1-2; 9 bases map to TRBD1. The CDR3 totals 13 residues. Trimming took 4 bases from V and 9 from J; bases not matched to a gene: 6. Germline CDR1 and CDR2: MGHDK and SYGVNS. CDR3 sequence: CASSGSGQGRYTF. The CDR3 DNA reads TGTGCCAGCAGTGGTTCCGGACAGGGGCGCTACACCTTC.

The gene calls are TRBV30 and TRBJ1-1; D possibly corresponds to TRBD1 (5 bases). The germline V gene has CDR1 GTSNPN and CDR2 SVGIG (reference sequence). Trimming left V 5 bases short and J 3 bases short, with 13 bases between. This CDR3 has 13 amino acids. CDR3 coding DNA: TGTGCCTGGGGGGGACGCCCAGACACTGAAGCTTTCTTT. This gives the protein CAWGGRPDTEAFF. The variable domain in full, completed from reference TRBV30 and TRBJ1-1, reads SQTIHQWPATLVQPVGSPLSLECTVEGTSNPNLYWYRQAAGRGLQLLFYSVGIGQISSEVPQNLSASRPQDRQFILSSKKLLLSDSGFYLCAWGGRPDTEAFFGQGTRLTVV.

The chain employs TRBV9 and TRBJ2-2; D call uncertain. In germline, CDR1 is SGDLS, CDR2 YYNGEE. Trimming stripped 3 bases from V and 2 bases from J, with 8 bases between. The length of the CDR3 is 14 residues. The CDR3 spells CASSARHNTGELFF. The CDR3 coding sequence is TGTGCCAGCAGCGCCCGACACAACACCGGGGAGCTGTTTTTT.

The chain links TRBV28 to TRBJ2-3; TRBD1 is a possible D gene (5 bases). Germline values: CDR1 MDHEN, CDR2 SYDVKM. Trimming shortened V by 3 bases and J by 7 bases, and 14 bases separated the two germline ends. The CDR3 spans 14 residues. CDR3 sequence: CASSFVGTGNTQYF. The CDR3 DNA follows: TGTGCCAGCAGTTTTGTAGGCACAGGTAATACGCAGTATTTT.

This clone showed up just a few times. The chain uses TRBV4-3 and TRBJ2-2, with D hard to call. The germline V and J ends were trimmed by 6 bases and 6 bases, with 11 bases remaining between them. The germline V gene encodes CDR1 LGHNA and CDR2 YSLEER. The CDR3 runs to 13 residues. CDR3 coding DNA: TGCGCCAGCAGTCGAAGTGTCCCCGGGGAGCTGTTTTTT. Translated: CASSRSVPGELFF.

V and J are TRBV18 and TRBJ2-2; tentative D call: TRBD1 (6 bases). Germline V CDR1 and CDR2: KGHSH, LQKENI. This CDR3 spans 14 amino acids. V dropped 1 base and J dropped 6 bases, with 9 bases sitting between them. The CDR3 loop is CASSPLGHAGELFF. In DNA form, the CDR3 reads TGTGCCAGCTCACCACTGGGACATGCCGGGGAGCTGTTTTTT.

The rearrangement links TRBV5-1 to TRBJ2-1; D is unclear. Trimming took 6 bases from V and 5 from J, leaving 12 bases between them. Germline V gene lookup returns CDR1 SGHRS and CDR2 YFSETQ. This CDR3 is built from 13 residues. This CDR3 reads CASMESRDNEQFF. The CDR3 DNA reads TGCGCCAGCATGGAGAGTAGGGACAATGAGCAGTTCTTC.

The rearrangement links TRBV7-9 to TRBJ2-3, with 10 positions matching TRBD2. CDR1 and CDR2 from the germline V gene are SEHNR and FQNEAQ (reference sequence). V shed 3 bases and J 0 bases; nucleotides not matched to a gene: 9. The CDR3 loop spans 18 amino acids. The CDR3, as DNA: TGTGCCAGCAGCTTCCTAGCGGGGGCACGACCTAGCACAGATACGCAGTATTTT. Translated: CASSFLAGARPSTDTQYF.

This clone was counted a few times. This CDR3 is also generated by other DNA sequences in the sample. The V call is TRBV2, the J call TRBJ1-2; D might be TRBD1 (6 bases). The CDR3 loop spans 13 amino acids. Trimming pared 4 bases from V and 6 bases from J, leaving 12 bases between. Germline V CDR1 and CDR2: SNHLY, FYNNEI. The CDR3 sequence: CASSGAGVDGYTF. CDR3 nucleotides: TGTGCCAGCAGTGGTGCAGGGGTGGATGGCTACACCTTC.